The 17 T cell receptor beta chains below were found in one sample sequenced in a study of T cells after yellow fever vaccination. TCRdb reprocessed the 5' RACE reads via MiXCR and lists one record per CDR3 protein. Of some 600,000 distinct CDR3 sequences in the sample, roughly an eighth were seen once. The sequencing here drew on PBMCs, taken on the day of the yellow fever booster vaccination. The receptor source for this set is a man aged 25-45 years who received the YFV17D yellow fever vaccine.

A word on this clonotype: A much larger clone sits a single nucleotide away, making a read error possible. The chain joins TRBV5-6 to TRBJ1-1; D gene ambiguous. The CDR3 extends over 12 amino acids. Trimming removed 3 bases at V and 4 bases at J, with 7 bases between. The germline V gene has CDR1 SGHDT and CDR2 YYEEEE. CDR3 sequence reads: CASSSAGTEAFF. In DNA form, the CDR3 reads TGTGCCAGCAGCTCGGCGGGCACTGAAGCTTTCTTT.

In DNA form, the CDR3 reads TGTGCCAGTAGCCCCGGGGGGGCTCTTTCCACAGATACGCAGTATTTT. Translated, it gives CASSPGGALSTDTQYF. The chain employs TRBV6-1 and TRBJ2-3; 8 bases fit TRBD2. The trim removed 9 bases at V and 2 bases at J, leaving 13 bases unmatched. Germline assignment: CDR1 MNHNS and CDR2 SASEGT. The CDR3 has 16 residues.

This clonotype was observed a handful of times. The chain carries TRBV9 and TRBJ2-2; D gene ambiguous. This CDR3 is built from 17 residues. V shed 0 bases and J shed 3 bases, with 15 bases lying between them. Germline CDR1 and CDR2: SGDLS and YYNGEE. In DNA, the CDR3 is TGTGCCAGCAGCGTAGAGCCGCCACGGCGCGACACCGGGGAGCTGTTTTTT. Translated, it gives CASSVEPPRRDTGELFF.

Many counts were recorded for this clonotype. The V gene is TRBV27, the J gene TRBJ1-1; a weak D match, TRBD1 (6 bases). V was clipped by 0 bases and J by 0 bases, with 17 bases between them. The CDR3 has 18 residues. The V gene's germline CDR1 is MNHEY and CDR2 SMNVEV (reference sequence). The CDR3 region has the DNA TGTGCCAGCAGTTTATCGTCCCCGGGACACCCCATGAACACTGAAGCTTTCTTT. It encodes CASSLSSPGHPMNTEAFF.

The chain couples TRBV7-9 to TRBJ2-1; 7 bases align to TRBD2. The V gene end was trimmed by 11 bases and the J gene end by 8 bases; junction bases not matched to a gene: 6. Germline values: CDR1 SEHNR, CDR2 FQNEAQ (reference sequence). The CDR3 has 11 amino acids. CDR3 region: CAWEGFDEQFF. DNA for the CDR3: TGTGCCTGGGAGGGATTCGATGAGCAGTTCTTC.

The chain recombines TRBV10-3 with TRBJ2-7, with D uncertain. The CDR3 length is 16 residues. The V gene lost 10 bases and the J gene lost 6 bases, with 28 bases spanning the gap. Germline-derived CDR1 and CDR2 are ENHRY and SYGVKD. CDR3 region: CATTIDPTGTSPEQYF. CDR3 in DNA: TGTGCCACCACCATTGATCCCACGGGCACTTCCCCCGAGCAGTACTTC.

Comment on this clonotype: Germline and junction disagree at one end, which may indicate a read error. The rearrangement joins TRBV30 to TRBJ2-4; D not resolved. The CDR3 runs 11 residues. Germline V lookup: CDR1 GTSNPN, CDR2 SVGIG (reference sequence). In DNA form, the CDR3 reads TGTGCCTGGGGTCCCGTCTTAGCTCAGGACTTC. As protein: CAWGPVLAQDF. The variable domain in full, with the rest retrieved from reference TRBV30 and TRBJ2-4, is SQTIHQWPATLVQPVGSPLSLECTVEGTSNPNLYWYRQAAGRGLQLLFYSVGIGQISSEVPQNLSASRPQDRQFILSSKKLLLSDSGFYLCAWGPVLAQDFGAGTRLSVL.

This clonotype was detected only a few times. V and J are TRBV25-1 and TRBJ2-7, with 8 bases lining up with TRBD2. CDR3 length: 14 residues. Looked up from germline, CDR1 is MGHDK and CDR2 is SYGVNS. Trimming took 0 bases from V and 6 from J; bases not matched to a gene: 4. The CDR3 DNA sequence: TGTGCCAGCAGTGAATACGGGAGGGCCTTCGAGCAGTACTTC. Protein: CASSEYGRAFEQYF.

This clonotype came up many times. The rearrangement uses TRBV3-1 and TRBJ2-2, with 9 bases aligning to TRBD2. Germline V lookup: CDR1 LGHDT, CDR2 YNNKEL (reference sequence). This CDR3 has 16 residues. With V trimmed by 3 bases and J by 5 bases, 7 bases remained unmatched. The CDR3 reads CASSHRRAGGTGELFF. The CDR3 DNA sequence: TGTGCCAGCAGCCACCGCCGGGCGGGAGGGACCGGGGAGCTGTTTTTT.

The table lists this clonotype with a few counts. The rearrangement uses TRBV12-3 or TRBV12-4 and TRBJ2-5; D remains ambiguous. The CDR3 length is 12 residues. Trimming left V 6 bases short and J 13 bases short, with 18 bases between. The CDR3 bases are TGTGCCAGCAGCCGCCGTGCAGACCGCATGTACTTC. This gives the protein CASSRRADRMYF.

V usage is TRBV11-2 and J usage is TRBJ2-1; D uncertain. CDR3 length: 15 amino acids. CDR1 is SGHAT and CDR2 is FQNNGV in the germline V gene. V shed 4 bases and J shed 0 bases, with 10 bases lying between them. CDR3 sequence reads: CASSSFILSYNEQFF. The CDR3 nucleotides read TGTGCCAGCAGCTCGTTTATACTCTCCTACAATGAGCAGTTCTTC.

The chain uses TRBV7-4 and TRBJ2-7, with 9 bases matching TRBD1. The V and J ends lost 5 bases and 2 bases, in that order; junction bases with no gene match: 4. The germline gives CDR1 SGHVT, CDR2 SQSDAQ. There are 14 residues in the CDR3. The CDR3, as DNA: TGTGCCAGCAGCAGGGGGGACAGGGCCTACGAGCAGTACTTC. Translated: CASSRGDRAYEQYF.

V and J are TRBV28 and TRBJ2-2; TRBD1 is a possible D gene (6 bases). CDR1 is MDHEN and CDR2 is SYDVKM in the germline V gene. V lost 6 bases and J lost 4, with 21 bases in between. The CDR3 runs 17 residues. As DNA, the CDR3 is TGTGCCAGCAGGGCCCCGTTAGGGACACAGGGCACCGGGGAGCTGTTTTTT. Translating gives CASRAPLGTQGTGELFF.

This clonotype was counted between two and nine times. This chain uses TRBV7-2 with TRBJ2-5; D call uncertain. Germline CDR1 is SGHTA and CDR2 is FQGNSA. V was shortened by 0 bases and J by 5 bases, with 16 bases between the two germline ends. This CDR3 has 16 amino acids. The CDR3, as DNA: TGTGCCAGCAGCTTAGCGGAGTGGTACGGTGGGGAGACCCAGTACTTC. It translates to CASSLAEWYGGETQYF.

The gene calls are TRBV20-1 and TRBJ1-1; the D gene is possibly TRBD1 (6 bases). The germline CDR1 and CDR2 sequences are DFQATT and SNEGSKA (reference sequence). The V gene lost 6 bases and the J gene lost 6 bases, with 17 bases spanning the gap. The CDR3 runs 13 residues. For the CDR3, the DNA is TGCAGTGCCAAGGGACAAGGGTTCGCTGAAGCTTTCTTT. Its protein product is CSAKGQGFAEAFF.

The rearrangement uses TRBV20-1 and TRBJ1-2, with TRBD1 matching over 8 bases. V dropped 1 base and J dropped 2; count of bases not matched to a gene: 9. The CDR3 spans 16 residues. Germline CDR1 DFQATT, CDR2 SNEGSKA (reference sequence). This CDR3 reads CSARALEGTGNYGYTF. The CDR3 region has the DNA TGCAGTGCTAGAGCCCTGGAGGGGACAGGAAACTATGGCTACACCTTC.

This clonotype was counted ten times or more. The chain combines TRBV7-9 with TRBJ2-7; 7 bases agree with TRBD1. Per the germline V gene, CDR1 is SEHNR and CDR2 is FQNEAQ (reference sequence). This CDR3 has 15 residues. V shed 5 bases and J 0 bases; nucleotides not matched to a gene: 7. CDR3 coding DNA: TGTGCCAGCAGCATCGGTGGGGACAGCTCCTACGAGCAGTACTTC. This encodes CASSIGGDSSYEQYF.